This record covers a single TCR beta chain. There is no known antigen for this receptor. Per-base qualities were not stored, and no clone one base away is much larger. These data originate in a study of blood T cells in healthy people across ages (dated by TCRdb to between 2014 and 2017). Regarding the research as a whole: In model experiments, template switching captured roughly one uniquely barcoded TCR beta cDNA molecule for every two T cells. For two donors (one aged 18 to 30 and one aged 80 or older), the study analyzed two additional independent replicas of 1 million unique cDNA reads from the same blood draw. Using deep sequencing normalized with unique cDNA molecular identifiers, the study measured how TCR beta repertoire diversity changes with age. To avoid experimental bias, donors of different ages were randomly spread across the sequencing lanes. The donors were split into four age groups: young (average around 15 years), middle-aged (around 37), aged (around 67) and long-lived (roughly 77).

The germline V gene (reference sequence) provides CDR1 MNHEY and CDR2 SMNVEV. Its CDR3 holds 15 amino acids, cysteine through phenylalanine. The DNA shown is the 45-base CDR3, in frame from base 1. V is clipped by 3 bases and J by 3 bases, and the sequence between their germline boundaries is 14 bases long. The donors were 40 or so Caucasian individuals from Russia, aged roughly 6 to 100 years, who were systemically healthy. About 9.6 milliliters of peripheral blood were collected from each donor into EDTA-treated Vacutainer tubes. Ficoll-Paque density-gradient centrifugation was used to isolate PBMCs, with at least 6 million per sample. Trizol reagent was used to extract total RNA from the PBMCs, yielding at least 5.5 micrograms per sample. The percentages of naive CD45RAhigh/CD27high T cells were determined by flow cytometry on a PBMC aliquot from every donor. Study-wide findings and limitations: Compared with the aged group, the long-lived group had more naive CD4+ T cells, fewer expanded clones and increased TCR diversity, suggesting age selection. Bulk unsorted PBMC profiling prevented conclusive comparison of naive and antigen-experienced compartments. Observed TCR beta diversity correlated strongly with the percentage of naive T cells measured by flow cytometry. Observed TCR beta diversity per million T cells fell roughly linearly with age, and a significant reduction was already apparent by age roughly 40. Estimates of total diversity from one million sequenced T cells were regarded as lower bounds and underestimates. Because donor CMV infection status was unknown, age-related changes in expanded clonotypes were potentially confounded.

Library construction relied on 5' RACE. The sequencing machine was an Illumina HiSeq 2500. A second PCR of 7 to 11 cycles was performed with a sample-barcoded 5' primer and a J-beta primer mix. A unique molecular identifier was introduced onto each TCR beta cDNA molecule by a template-switch 5' adaptor carrying 12 random nucleotides. Each sample yielded at least 2.5 million CDR3-containing paired-end reads. First-strand cDNA synthesis was performed from all RNA using the Mint cDNA synthesis kit, with priming by a TRBC-specific oligonucleotide. All cDNA was treated with uracil-DNA glycosylase and then went through a first 18-cycle PCR with the universal primers M1SS and BC2_uni_R. As for the authors' bioinformatics: Normalization of each sample was performed by random selection of 1 million high-quality reads, each carrying a distinct molecular identifier. Reads with shared molecular identifiers were discarded instead of being binned into consensus sequences. MiTCR, set to a Q25 quality threshold and the strictest error-elimination algorithm, was used for CDR3 identification, clonotype clustering and error correction. A nonparametric unseen species model using Euler transformation provided a lower-bound estimate of total TCR beta diversity. TCRdb trimmed public reads at Q25 via fastp, called clones via MiXCR and kept in-frame beta chains. Each entry is one CDR3 protein sequence, shown with its most common DNA and genes. These V and J calls rely on TCRdb rather than the paper's analysis. Counted in this sample were approximately 800,000 distinct CDR3 sequences; roughly three fifths of them appeared once. In total, the top ten clones hold more than 25% of the sample.

The TCR comes from a man in his forties or fifties in good health. What was sequenced was blood. The rearrangement combines TRBV27 with TRBJ1-2; the D gene is perhaps TRBD1, from 6 matching bases. In nucleotide form, the sequence is TGTGCCAGCAGTTTTCAGGCAGGGGATTACTATGGCTACACCTTC. Its protein product is CASSFQAGDYYGYTF.